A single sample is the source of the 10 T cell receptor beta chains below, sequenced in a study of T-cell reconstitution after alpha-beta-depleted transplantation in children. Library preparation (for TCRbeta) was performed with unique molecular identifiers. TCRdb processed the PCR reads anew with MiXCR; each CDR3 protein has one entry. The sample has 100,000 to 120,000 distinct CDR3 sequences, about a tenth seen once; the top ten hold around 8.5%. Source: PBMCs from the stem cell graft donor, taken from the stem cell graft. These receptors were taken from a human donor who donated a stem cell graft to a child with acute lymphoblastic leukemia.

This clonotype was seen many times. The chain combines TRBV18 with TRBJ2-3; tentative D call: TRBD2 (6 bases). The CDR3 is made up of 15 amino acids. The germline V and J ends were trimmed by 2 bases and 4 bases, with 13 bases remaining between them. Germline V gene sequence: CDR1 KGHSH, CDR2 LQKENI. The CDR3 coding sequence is TGTGCCAGCTCACCAAGGGACCGGAGGGCAGATACGCAGTATTTT. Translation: CASSPRDRRADTQYF.

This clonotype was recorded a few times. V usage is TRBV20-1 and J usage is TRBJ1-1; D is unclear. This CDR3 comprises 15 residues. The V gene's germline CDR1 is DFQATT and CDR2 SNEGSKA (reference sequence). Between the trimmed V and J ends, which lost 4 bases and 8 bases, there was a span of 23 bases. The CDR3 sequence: CSAIPPGSRLWEAFF. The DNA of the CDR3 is TGCAGTGCTATTCCTCCCGGGTCGCGCTTGTGGGAAGCTTTCTTT.

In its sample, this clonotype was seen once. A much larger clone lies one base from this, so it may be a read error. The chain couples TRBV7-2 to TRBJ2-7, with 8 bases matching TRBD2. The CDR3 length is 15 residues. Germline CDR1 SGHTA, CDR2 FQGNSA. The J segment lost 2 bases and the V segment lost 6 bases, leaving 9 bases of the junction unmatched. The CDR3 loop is CASRYWTSSPYEQYF. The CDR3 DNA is TGTGCCAGCAGATACTGGACTAGCAGTCCCTACGAGCAGTACTTC.

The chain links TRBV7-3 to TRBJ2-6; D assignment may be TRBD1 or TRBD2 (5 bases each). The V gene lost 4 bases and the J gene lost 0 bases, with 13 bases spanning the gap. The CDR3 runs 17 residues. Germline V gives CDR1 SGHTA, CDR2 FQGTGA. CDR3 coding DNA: TGTGCCAGCAGCTCTACGGGACGCGGCTCTGGGGCCAACGTCCTGACTTTC. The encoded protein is CASSSTGRGSGANVLTF.

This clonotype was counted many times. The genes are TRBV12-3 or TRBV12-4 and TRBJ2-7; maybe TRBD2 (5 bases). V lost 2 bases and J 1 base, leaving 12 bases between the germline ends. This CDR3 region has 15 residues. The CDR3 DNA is TGTGCCAGCAGTTTAAGGACGGGGAATTCCTACGAGCAGTACTTC. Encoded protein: CASSLRTGNSYEQYF.

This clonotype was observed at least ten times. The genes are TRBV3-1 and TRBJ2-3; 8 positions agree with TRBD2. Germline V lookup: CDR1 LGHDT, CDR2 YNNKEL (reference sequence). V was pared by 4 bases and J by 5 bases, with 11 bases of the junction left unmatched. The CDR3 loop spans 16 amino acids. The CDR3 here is CASSLARTGRGDTQYF. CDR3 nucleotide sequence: TGTGCCAGCAGCCTCGCCCGAACCGGGAGGGGAGATACGCAGTATTTT.

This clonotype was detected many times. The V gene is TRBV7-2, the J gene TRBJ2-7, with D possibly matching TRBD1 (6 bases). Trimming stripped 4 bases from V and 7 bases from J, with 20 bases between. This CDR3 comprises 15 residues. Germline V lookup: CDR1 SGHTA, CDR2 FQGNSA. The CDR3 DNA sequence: TGTGCCAGCAGCTCACAGGGTCCCCCACTGGGGGAGCAGTACTTC. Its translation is CASSSQGPPLGEQYF.

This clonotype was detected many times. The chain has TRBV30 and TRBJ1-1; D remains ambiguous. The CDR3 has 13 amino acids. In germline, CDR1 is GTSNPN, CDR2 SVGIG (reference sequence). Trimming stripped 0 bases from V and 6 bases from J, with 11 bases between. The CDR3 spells CAWSVGWSAEAFF. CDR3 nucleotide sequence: TGTGCCTGGAGTGTGGGGTGGTCGGCTGAAGCTTTCTTT.

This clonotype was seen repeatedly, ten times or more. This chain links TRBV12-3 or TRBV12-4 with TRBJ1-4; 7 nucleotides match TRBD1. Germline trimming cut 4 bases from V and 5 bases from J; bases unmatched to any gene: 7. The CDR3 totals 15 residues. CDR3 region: CASSYQTGLNEKLFF. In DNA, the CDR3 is TGTGCCAGCAGTTACCAGACAGGGTTAAATGAAAAACTGTTTTTT.

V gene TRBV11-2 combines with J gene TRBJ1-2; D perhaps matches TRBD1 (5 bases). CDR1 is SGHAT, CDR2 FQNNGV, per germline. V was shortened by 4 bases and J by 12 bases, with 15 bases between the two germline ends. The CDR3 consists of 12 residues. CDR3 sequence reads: CASSYSREGDTF. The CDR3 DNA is TGTGCCAGCAGCTACAGCAGGGAAGGGGACACCTTC. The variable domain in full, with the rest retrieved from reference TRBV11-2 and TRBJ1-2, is EAGVAQSPRYKIIEKRQSVAFWCNPISGHATLYWYQQILGQGPKLLIQFQNNGVVDDSQLPKDRFSAERLKGVDSTLKIQPAKLEDSAVYLCASSYSREGDTFGSGTRLTVV.